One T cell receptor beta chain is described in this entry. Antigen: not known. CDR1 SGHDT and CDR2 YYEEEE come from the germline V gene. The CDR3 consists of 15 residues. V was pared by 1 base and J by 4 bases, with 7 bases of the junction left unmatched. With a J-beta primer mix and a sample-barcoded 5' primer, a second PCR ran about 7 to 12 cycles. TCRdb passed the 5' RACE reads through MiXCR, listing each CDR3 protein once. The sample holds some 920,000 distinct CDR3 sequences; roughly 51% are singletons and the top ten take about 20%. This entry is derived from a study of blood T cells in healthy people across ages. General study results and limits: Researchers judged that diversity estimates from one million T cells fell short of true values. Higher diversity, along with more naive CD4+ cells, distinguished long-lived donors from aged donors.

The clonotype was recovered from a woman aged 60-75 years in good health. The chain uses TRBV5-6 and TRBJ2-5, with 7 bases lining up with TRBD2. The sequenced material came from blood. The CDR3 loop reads CASSLIQGGRETQYF. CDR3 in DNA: TGTGCCAGCAGCTTGATTCAGGGAGGGCGAGAGACCCAGTACTTC.